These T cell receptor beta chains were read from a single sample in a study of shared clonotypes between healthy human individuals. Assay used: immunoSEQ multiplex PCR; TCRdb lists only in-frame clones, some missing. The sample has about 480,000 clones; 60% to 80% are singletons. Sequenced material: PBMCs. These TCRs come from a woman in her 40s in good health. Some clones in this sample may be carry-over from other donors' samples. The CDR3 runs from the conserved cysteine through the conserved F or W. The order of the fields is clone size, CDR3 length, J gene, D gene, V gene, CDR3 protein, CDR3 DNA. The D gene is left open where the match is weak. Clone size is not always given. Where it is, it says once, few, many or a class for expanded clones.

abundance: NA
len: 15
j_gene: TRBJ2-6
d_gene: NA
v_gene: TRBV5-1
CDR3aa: CASRTRGSGANVLTF
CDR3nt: TGCGCCAGCAGGACCAGGGGATCTGGGGCCAACGTCCTGACTTTC

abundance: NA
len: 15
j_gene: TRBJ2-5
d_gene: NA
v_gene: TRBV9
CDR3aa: CASSVGVRGLETQYF
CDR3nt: TGTGCCAGCAGCGTAGGGGTGAGGGGGTTGGAGACCCAGTACTTC

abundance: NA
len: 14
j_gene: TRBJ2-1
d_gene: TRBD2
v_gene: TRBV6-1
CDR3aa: CASSPRVGGYEQFF
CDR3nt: TGTGCCAGCAGCCCCAGGGTGGGAGGGTATGAGCAGTTCTTC

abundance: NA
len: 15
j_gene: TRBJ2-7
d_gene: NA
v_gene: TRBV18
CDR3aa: CASSPTSRRTYEQYF
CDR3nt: TGTGCCAGCTCACCGACCAGTCGTAGGACCTACGAGCAGTACTTC

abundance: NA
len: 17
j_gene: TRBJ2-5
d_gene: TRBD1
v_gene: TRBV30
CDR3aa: CAWSKGQGWTTQETQYF
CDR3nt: TGTGCCTGGAGTAAGGGACAGGGTTGGACAACTCAAGAGACCCAGTACTTC

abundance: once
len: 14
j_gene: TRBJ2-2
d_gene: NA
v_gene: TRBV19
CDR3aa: CASSTLRGTGELFF
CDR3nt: TGTGCCAGTAGTACTCTGAGGGGGACCGGGGAGCTGTTTTTT

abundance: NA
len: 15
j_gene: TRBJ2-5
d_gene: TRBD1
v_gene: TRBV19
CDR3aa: CASSIHRGLEETQYF
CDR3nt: TGTGCCAGTAGTATCCACAGGGGGTTAGAAGAGACCCAGTACTTC

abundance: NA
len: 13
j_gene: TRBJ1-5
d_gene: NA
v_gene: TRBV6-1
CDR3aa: CASMPVSNQPQHF
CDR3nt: TGTGCCAGCATGCCCGTTAGCAATCAGCCCCAGCATTTT

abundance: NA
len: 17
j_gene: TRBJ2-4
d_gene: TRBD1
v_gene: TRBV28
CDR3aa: CASSLWKGGIGKNIQYF
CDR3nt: TGTGCCAGCAGTTTATGGAAAGGGGGCATCGGCAAAAACATTCAGTACTTC

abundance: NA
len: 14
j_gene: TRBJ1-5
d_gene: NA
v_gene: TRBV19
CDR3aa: CASSGQFSNQPQHF
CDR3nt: TGTGCCAGTAGTGGACAGTTTAGCAATCAGCCCCAGCATTTT

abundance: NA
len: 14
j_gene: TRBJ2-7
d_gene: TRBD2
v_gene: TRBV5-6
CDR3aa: CASGNSGTDYEQYF
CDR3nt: TGTGCCAGCGGAAATAGCGGGACGGACTACGAGCAGTACTTC

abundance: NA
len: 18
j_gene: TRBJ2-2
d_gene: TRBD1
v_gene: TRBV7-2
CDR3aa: CASSVRPGQGARAGELFF
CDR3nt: TGTGCCAGCAGCGTTCGACCGGGACAGGGGGCGCGGGCCGGGGAGCTGTTTTTT

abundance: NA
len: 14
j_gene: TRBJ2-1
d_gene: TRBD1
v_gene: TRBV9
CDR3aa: CASTQTGGYNEQFF
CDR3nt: TGTGCCAGCACACAGACAGGGGGCTACAATGAGCAGTTCTTC

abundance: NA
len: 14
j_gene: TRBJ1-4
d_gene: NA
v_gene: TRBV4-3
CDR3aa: CASSQEKGNEKLFF
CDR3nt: TGCGCCAGCAGCCAAGAAAAGGGAAATGAAAAACTGTTTTTT

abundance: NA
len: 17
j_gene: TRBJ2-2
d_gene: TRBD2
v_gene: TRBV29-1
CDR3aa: CSVVLSGRPKAAGELFF
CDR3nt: TGCAGCGTTGTCCTTAGCGGGAGGCCCAAGGCGGCCGGGGAGCTGTTTTTT

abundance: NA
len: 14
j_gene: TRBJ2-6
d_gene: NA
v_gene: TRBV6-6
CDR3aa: CASSNGAGANVLTF
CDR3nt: TGTGCCAGCAGCAACGGGGCTGGGGCCAACGTCCTGACTTTC

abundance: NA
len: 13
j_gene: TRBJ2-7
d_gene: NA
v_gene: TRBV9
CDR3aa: CASSPSGSGEQYF
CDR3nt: TGTGCCAGCAGCCCTAGTGGGTCCGGCGAGCAGTACTTC

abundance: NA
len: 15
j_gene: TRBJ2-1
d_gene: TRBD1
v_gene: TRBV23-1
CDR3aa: CASSLRDRVGNEQFF
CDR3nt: TGCGCCAGCAGTCTCCGGGACAGGGTGGGGAATGAGCAGTTCTTC

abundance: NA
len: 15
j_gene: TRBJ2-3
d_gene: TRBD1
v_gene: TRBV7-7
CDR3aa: CASSSGTGSTDTQYF
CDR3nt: TGTGCTAGCAGCTCCGGGACAGGGAGCACAGATACGCAGTATTTT

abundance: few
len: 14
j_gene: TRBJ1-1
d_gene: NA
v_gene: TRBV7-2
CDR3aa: CASSLQGMNTEAFF
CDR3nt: TGTGCCAGCAGCCTACAGGGCATGAACACTGAAGCTTTCTTT

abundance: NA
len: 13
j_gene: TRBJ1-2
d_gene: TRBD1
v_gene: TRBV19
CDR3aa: CATSKGASYGYTF
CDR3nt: TGTGCCACCTCAAAGGGGGCGAGCTATGGCTACACCTTC

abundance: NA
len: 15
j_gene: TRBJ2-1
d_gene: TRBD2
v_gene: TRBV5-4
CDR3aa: CASSRGTRIYNEQFF
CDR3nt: TGTGCCAGCAGCCGCGGGACTAGAATTTACAATGAGCAGTTCTTC

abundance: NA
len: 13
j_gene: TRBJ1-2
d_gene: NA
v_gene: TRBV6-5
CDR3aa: CASSYSYDFGYTF
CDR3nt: TGTGCCAGCAGTTACTCCTACGACTTTGGCTACACCTTC

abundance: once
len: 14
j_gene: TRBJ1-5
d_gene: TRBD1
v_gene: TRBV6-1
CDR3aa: CASTEQGAGQPQHF
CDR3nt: TGTGCCAGCACGGAACAGGGGGCTGGACAGCCCCAGCATTTT

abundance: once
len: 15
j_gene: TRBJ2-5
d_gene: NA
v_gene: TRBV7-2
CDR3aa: CASSYDRQSGGGQYF
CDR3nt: TGTGCCAGCAGCTACGATCGACAGTCCGGTGGGGGCCAGTACTTC

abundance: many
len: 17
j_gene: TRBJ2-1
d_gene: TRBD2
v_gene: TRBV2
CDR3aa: CASMGLAGGNTYNEQFF
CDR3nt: TGTGCCAGCATGGGACTAGCGGGAGGGAACACCTACAATGAGCAGTTCTTC

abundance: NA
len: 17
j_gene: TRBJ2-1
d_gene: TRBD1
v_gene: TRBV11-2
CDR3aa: CASSLVTVTGVVNEQFF
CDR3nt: TGTGCCAGCAGCTTAGTAACCGTGACAGGGGTTGTGAATGAGCAGTTCTTC

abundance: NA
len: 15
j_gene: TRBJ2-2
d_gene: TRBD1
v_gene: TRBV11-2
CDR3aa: CASSPDRANTGELFF
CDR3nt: TGTGCCAGCAGCCCGGACAGGGCGAACACCGGGGAGCTGTTTTTT

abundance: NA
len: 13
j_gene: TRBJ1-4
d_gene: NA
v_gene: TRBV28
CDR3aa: CAVVAGVGEKLFF
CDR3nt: TGTGCCGTTGTCGCAGGGGTGGGTGAAAAACTGTTTTTT

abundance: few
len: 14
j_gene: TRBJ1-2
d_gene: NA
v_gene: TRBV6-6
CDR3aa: CASSYSRYRDGYTF
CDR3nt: TGTGCCAGCAGTTACTCGAGGTACAGGGACGGCTACACCTTC

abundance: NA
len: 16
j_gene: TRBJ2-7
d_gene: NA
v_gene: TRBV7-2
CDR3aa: CASSLDWGPDHYEQYF
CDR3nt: TGTGCCAGCAGCTTAGATTGGGGCCCAGACCACTACGAGCAGTACTTC

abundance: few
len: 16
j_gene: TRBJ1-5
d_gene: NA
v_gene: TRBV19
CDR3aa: CASSPMPGRSNQPQHF
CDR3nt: TGTGCCAGTAGCCCGATGCCAGGGAGGAGCAATCAGCCCCAGCATTTT

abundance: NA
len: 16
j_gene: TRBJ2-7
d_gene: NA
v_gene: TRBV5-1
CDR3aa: CASSHPSGDAPYEQYF
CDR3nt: TGCGCCAGCAGCCACCCTTCTGGGGATGCCCCATACGAGCAGTACTTC

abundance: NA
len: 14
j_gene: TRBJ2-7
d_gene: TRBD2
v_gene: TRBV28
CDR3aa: CASAGTGGDYEQYF
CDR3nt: TGTGCCAGCGCCGGGACGGGAGGGGACTACGAGCAGTACTTC

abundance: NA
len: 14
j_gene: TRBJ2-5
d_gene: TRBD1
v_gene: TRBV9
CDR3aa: CASSHRGRSETQYF
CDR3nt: TGTGCCAGCAGCCACAGGGGGCGATCAGAGACCCAGTACTTC

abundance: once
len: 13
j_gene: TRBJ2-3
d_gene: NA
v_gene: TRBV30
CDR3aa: CAWSVWVTDTQYF
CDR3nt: TGTGCCTGGAGTGTATGGGTCACAGATACGCAGTATTTT

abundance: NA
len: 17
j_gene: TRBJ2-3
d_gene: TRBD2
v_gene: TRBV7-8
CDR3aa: CASRAGLAGLRGDTQYF
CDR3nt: TGTGCCAGCAGGGCAGGACTAGCGGGCCTACGGGGAGATACGCAGTATTTT

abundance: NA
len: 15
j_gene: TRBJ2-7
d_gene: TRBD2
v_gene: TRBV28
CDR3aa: CASNTRSAGGYEQYF
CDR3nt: TGTGCCAGCAATACAAGGTCGGCGGGGGGGTACGAGCAGTACTTC

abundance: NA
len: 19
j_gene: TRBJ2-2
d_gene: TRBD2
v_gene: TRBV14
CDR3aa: CASSQERLAGGRSAGELFF
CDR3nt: TGTGCCAGCAGCCAAGAAAGATTAGCGGGAGGAAGGAGCGCCGGGGAGCTGTTTTTT

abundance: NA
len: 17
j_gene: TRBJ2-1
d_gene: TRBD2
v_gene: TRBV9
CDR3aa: CASSERLAGGRDNEQFF
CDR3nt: TGTGCCAGCAGCGAAAGACTAGCGGGAGGTCGGGACAATGAGCAGTTCTTC

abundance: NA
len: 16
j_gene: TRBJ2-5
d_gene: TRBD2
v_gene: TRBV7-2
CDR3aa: CASSLDKRAGRETQYF
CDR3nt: TGTGCCAGCAGCTTAGATAAACGGGCCGGGAGGGAGACCCAGTACTTC

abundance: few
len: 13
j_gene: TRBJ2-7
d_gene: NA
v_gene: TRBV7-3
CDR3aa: CASSLTGAREQYF
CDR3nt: TGTGCCAGCAGCTTAACAGGAGCGCGGGAGCAGTACTTC

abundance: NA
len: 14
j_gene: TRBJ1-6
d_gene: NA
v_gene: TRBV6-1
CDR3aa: CASSQEVNGSPLHF
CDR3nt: TGTGCCAGCTCACAGGAGGTCAACGGTTCACCCCTCCACTTT

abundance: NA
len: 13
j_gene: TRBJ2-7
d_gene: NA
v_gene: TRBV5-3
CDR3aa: CASIVAKGYEQYF
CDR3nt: TGTGCCAGCATCGTGGCGAAGGGCTACGAGCAGTACTTC

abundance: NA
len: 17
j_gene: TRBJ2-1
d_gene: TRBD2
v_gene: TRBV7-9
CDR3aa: CASSPLPGLAGGREQFF
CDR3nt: TGTGCCAGCAGCCCCTTACCGGGACTAGCGGGAGGGCGTGAGCAGTTCTTC

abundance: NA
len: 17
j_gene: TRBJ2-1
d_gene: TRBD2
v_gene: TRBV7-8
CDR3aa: CASSPWTSGRLYNEQFF
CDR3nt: TGTGCCAGCAGCCCTTGGACTAGCGGGAGATTATACAATGAGCAGTTCTTC

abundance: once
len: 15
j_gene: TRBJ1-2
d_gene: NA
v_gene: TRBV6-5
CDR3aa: CASRGQLHPSYGYTF
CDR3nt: TGTGCCAGCAGAGGACAGTTGCACCCGAGCTATGGCTACACCTTC

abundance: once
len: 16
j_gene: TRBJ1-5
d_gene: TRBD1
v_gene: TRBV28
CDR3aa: CASSFPGQGLAQPQHF
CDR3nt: TGTGCCAGCAGTTTCCCCGGACAGGGTTTGGCTCAGCCCCAGCATTTT

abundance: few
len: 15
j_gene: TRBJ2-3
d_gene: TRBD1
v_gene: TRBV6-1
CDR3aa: CASSTTGAGADTQYF
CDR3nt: TGTGCCAGCAGTACTACAGGGGCCGGGGCAGATACGCAGTATTTT

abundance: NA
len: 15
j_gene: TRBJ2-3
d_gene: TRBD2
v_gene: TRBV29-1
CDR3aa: CSVERAGGFTDTQYF
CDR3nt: TGCAGCGTTGAACGGGCGGGAGGGTTCACAGATACGCAGTATTTT

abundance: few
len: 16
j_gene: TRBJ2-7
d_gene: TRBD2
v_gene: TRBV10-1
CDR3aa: CASSHGLAGGYYEQYF
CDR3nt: TGCGCCAGCAGTCACGGACTAGCGGGAGGGTACTACGAGCAGTACTTC

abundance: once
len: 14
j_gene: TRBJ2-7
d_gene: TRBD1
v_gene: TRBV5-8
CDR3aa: CASSRDRGSYEQYF
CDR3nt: TGTGCCAGCAGCAGAGACAGGGGCTCCTACGAGCAGTACTTC

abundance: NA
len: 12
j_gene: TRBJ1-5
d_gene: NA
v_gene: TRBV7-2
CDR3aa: CASSFFNQPQHF
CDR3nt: TGTGCCAGCAGCTTTTTCAATCAGCCCCAGCATTTT

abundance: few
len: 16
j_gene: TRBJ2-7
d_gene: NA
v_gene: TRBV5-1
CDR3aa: CASSLAQGGTSYEQYF
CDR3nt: TGCGCCAGCAGCTTGGCCCAGGGGGGAACCTCCTACGAGCAGTACTTC

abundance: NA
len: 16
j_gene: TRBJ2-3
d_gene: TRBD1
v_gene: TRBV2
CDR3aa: CASSPERGPGLDTQYF
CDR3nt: TGTGCCAGCAGCCCCGAGAGGGGGCCGGGGTTAGATACGCAGTATTTT

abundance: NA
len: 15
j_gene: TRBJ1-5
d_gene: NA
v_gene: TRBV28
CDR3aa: CASGIGGSSNQPQHF
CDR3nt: TGTGCCAGCGGCATAGGGGGTTCGAGCAATCAGCCCCAGCATTTT

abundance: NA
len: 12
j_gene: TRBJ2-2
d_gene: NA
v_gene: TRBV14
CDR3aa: CASSQAAGELFF
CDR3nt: TGTGCCAGCAGCCAAGCGGCCGGGGAGCTGTTTTTT

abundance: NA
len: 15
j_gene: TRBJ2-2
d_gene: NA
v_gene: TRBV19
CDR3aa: CASSIPGLSTGELFF
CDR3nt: TGTGCCAGTAGTATCCCGGGACTGAGCACCGGGGAGCTGTTTTTT